This T cell receptor beta chain was found in a study of blood T cell repertoires in COVID-19. Across the whole study: Sites in the United States, Italy and Spain provided acute and convalescent COVID-19 samples. Sample material is recorded as cDNA or gDNA derived from T cells, B-cell-depleted T cells, or PBMCs.

Source study methods: Estimates of nucleated cell counts were drawn from the amplification of reference gene primers. Clones were read by immunoSEQ multiplex PCR, and TCRdb kept only the in-frame ones, dropping some. V, J and clone size are those of that table, while D and trimming were read from the DNA. The sample carries over 200,000 clones, 65% to 90% recorded once. From germline, CDR1 is SQVTM and CDR2 ANQGSEA. Deletions cut 4 bases from V and 4 bases from J, with 14 bases between. The CDR3 length is 14 residues. The sample was peripheral blood. The J gene is TRBJ2-1, the V gene TRBV29-1; possible D gene TRBD2, 5 bases. The TCR comes from a human donor in a cohort sampled during active COVID-19. The CDR3 DNA sequence: TGCAGCGTTGGGAGTAGCGTGGGGTACAATGAGCAGTTCTTC. It translates to CSVGSSVGYNEQFF.